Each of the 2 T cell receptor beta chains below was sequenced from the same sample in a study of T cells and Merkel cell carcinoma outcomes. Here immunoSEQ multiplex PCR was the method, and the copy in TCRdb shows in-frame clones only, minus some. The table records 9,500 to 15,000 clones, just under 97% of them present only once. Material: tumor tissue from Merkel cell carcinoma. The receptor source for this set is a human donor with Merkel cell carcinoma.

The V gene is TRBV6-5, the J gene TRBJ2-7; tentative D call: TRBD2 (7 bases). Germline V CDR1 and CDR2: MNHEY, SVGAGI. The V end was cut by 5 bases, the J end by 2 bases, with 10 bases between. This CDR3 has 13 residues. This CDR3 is CASSQGTTYEQYF. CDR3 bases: TGTGCCAGCAGTCAGGGGACTACCTACGAGCAGTACTTC.

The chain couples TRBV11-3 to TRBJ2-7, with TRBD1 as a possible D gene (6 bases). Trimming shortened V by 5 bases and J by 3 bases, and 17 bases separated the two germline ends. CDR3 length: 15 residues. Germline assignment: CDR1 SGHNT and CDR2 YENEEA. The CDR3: CASSPRATGLYEQYF. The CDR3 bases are TGTGCCAGCAGCCCCCGGGCCACAGGGCTCTACGAGCAGTACTTC.